This T cell receptor (beta chain) was obtained from a study of breast tumors, draining lymph nodes, adjacent tissues. TCRdb re-derived calls from the multiplex PCR reads in MiXCR, one entry per CDR3 protein. The table records tens of thousands of distinct CDR3 sequences, about 21% of them present only once. As concerns this clonotype: Its antigen is still unknown.

The V gene lost 6 bases and the J gene lost 8 bases, with 16 bases spanning the gap. Germline V gives CDR1 MNHEY, CDR2 SMNVEV (reference sequence). This CDR3 is 13 amino acids long. Study-level results: Most tumor T cells seemingly derive from lymph node, then expand in tumor. Luminal-like breast cancer showed significantly higher tumor–nontumor repertoire similarity than basal-like.

The V gene is TRBV27, the J gene TRBJ1-2; perhaps TRBD1 as D (6 bases). Sequenced: breast tumor tissue. The receptor's source is a female donor with breast cancer. Some clones in this sample may be carry-over from other donors' samples. The CDR3 region is CASREGGKGGYTF. The CDR3 bases are TGTGCCAGCAGGGAGGGGGGTAAGGGGGGCTACACCTTC.